The 12 T cell receptor beta chains given below trace back to one sample, sequenced in a study of identical twins. TCRdb used MiXCR to reprocess the 5' RACE reads, holding one entry per CDR3 protein. The table includes 450,000 or so distinct CDR3 sequences, 13% to 15% detected once. The data were also submitted as part of a second study, on yellow fever vaccine responses in identical twins.

Sequencing used CD4+ T cells sorted from blood. These receptors all come from a woman in her late teens or twenties in good health.

Many counts were recorded for this clonotype. The V call is TRBV10-3, the J call TRBJ2-5; 9 nucleotides align to TRBD2. Per the germline V gene, CDR1 is ENHRY and CDR2 is SYGVKD. V gave up 10 bases and J gave up 5 bases; unmatched junction bases: 11. The length of the CDR3 is 14 residues. The CDR3 region is CATSTRGGLETQYF. CDR3 coding DNA: TGTGCCACCTCTACGCGGGGGGGCCTTGAGACCCAGTACTTC.

The rearrangement joins TRBV20-1 to TRBJ2-5; no definite D call. Looked up from germline, CDR1 is DFQATT and CDR2 is SNEGSKA (reference sequence). This CDR3 spans 13 amino acids. Trimming took 6 bases from V and 2 from J, leaving 13 bases between them. The CDR3 sequence: CSAHKLGQETQYF. CDR3 nucleotide sequence: TGCAGTGCCCATAAACTTGGACAAGAGACCCAGTACTTC.

This clonotype was detected a few times. V gene TRBV4-1 combines with J gene TRBJ2-7; a possible D gene is TRBD2 (5 bases). Trimming cost V 1 base and J 6 bases, with 13 bases left between them. CDR3 length: 14 amino acids. Germline CDR1 is MGHRA and CDR2 is YSYEKL. The CDR3 loop reads CASSQGPAAPEQYF. In DNA form, the CDR3 reads TGCGCCAGCAGCCAAGGGCCAGCGGCCCCCGAGCAGTACTTC.

This clonotype has more than one count but fewer than ten. The chain carries TRBV19 and TRBJ2-7; TRBD1 is a possible D gene (6 bases). The length of the CDR3 is 14 residues. The V end lost 4 bases, the J end lost 2 bases, and 12 bases lay between the germline ends. CDR1 LNHDA and CDR2 SQIVND come from the germline V gene (reference sequence). The CDR3 reads CASSTPGQTYEQYF. In nucleotides, the CDR3 is TGTGCCAGTAGTACCCCGGGACAAACCTACGAGCAGTACTTC.

This clonotype has a handful of counts. The V gene is TRBV4-1, the J gene TRBJ2-4; D is unresolved. V was trimmed by 2 bases and J by 0 bases, leaving 8 bases between them. Germline CDR1 MGHRA, CDR2 YSYEKL. The CDR3 sequence is 15 residues long. CDR3 amino acids: CASSQLPLAKNIQYF. The DNA of the CDR3 is TGCGCCAGCAGCCAATTGCCCCTAGCCAAAAACATTCAGTACTTC.

This sequence joins TRBV3-1 and TRBJ2-7, with a possible D match to TRBD1 (6 bases). Trimming stripped 1 base from V and 4 bases from J, with 14 bases between. CDR3 length: 15 residues. Per germline, CDR1 LGHDT and CDR2 YNNKEL (reference sequence). Here the CDR3 reads CASSQGPGVNYEQYF. The CDR3 bases are TGTGCCAGCAGCCAAGGTCCAGGGGTGAATTACGAGCAGTACTTC.

A few counts support this clonotype. J is TRBJ2-1 and V is TRBV3-1; no clear D gene. The germline V gene has CDR1 LGHDT and CDR2 YNNKEL (reference sequence). There are 16 residues in the CDR3. V lost 0 bases, J lost 8 bases, and 17 bases lay in between. CDR3 sequence reads: CASSQDPPSVGYEQFF. DNA for the CDR3: TGTGCCAGCAGCCAAGATCCCCCTTCCGTTGGCTATGAGCAGTTCTTC.

The gene calls are TRBV20-1 and TRBJ2-1; 7 bases are a match to TRBD1. The CDR3 consists of 16 residues. The V gene's germline CDR1 is DFQATT and CDR2 SNEGSKA (reference sequence). V shed 3 bases and J 10 bases; nucleotides not matched to a gene: 18. CDR3 nucleotides: TGCAGTGCTAGGGTTATCTCGGGACAGAGGAGCTCGGAGCAGTTCTTC. Its protein product is CSARVISGQRSSEQFF.

The chain carries TRBV5-1 and TRBJ2-3; no definite D call. V was shortened by 6 bases and J by 4 bases, with 12 bases between the two germline ends. Looked up from germline, CDR1 is SGHRS and CDR2 is YFSETQ. This CDR3 comprises 13 residues. CDR3 in amino acids: CASTLDPPDTQYF. The CDR3 region has the DNA TGCGCCAGCACCCTGGACCCACCAGATACGCAGTATTTT. The variable domain in full, completed from reference TRBV5-1 and TRBJ2-3, reads KAGVTQTPRYLIKTRGQQVTLSCSPISGHRSVSWYQQTPGQGLQFLFEYFSETQRNKGNFPGRFSGRQFSNSRSEMNVSTLELGDSALYLCASTLDPPDTQYFGPGTRLTVL.

This clonotype was picked up a small number of times. The gene calls are TRBV30 and TRBJ2-3; D is possibly TRBD2 (5 bases). The germline V gene has CDR1 GTSNPN and CDR2 SVGIG (reference sequence). With 1 base removed from V and 3 bases from J, the gap between germline ends came to 14 bases. The CDR3 runs 15 residues. The CDR3 sequence: CAWSASGNPTDTQYF. CDR3 nucleotide sequence: TGTGCCTGGAGTGCAAGCGGCAACCCAACAGATACGCAGTATTTT.

This clonotype showed up just a few times. The chain carries TRBV28 and TRBJ2-1; D may be TRBD2 (6 bases). V shed 8 bases and J shed 0 bases, with 11 bases lying between them. The CDR3 extends over 14 amino acids. From germline, CDR1 is MDHEN and CDR2 SYDVKM. The DNA for the CDR3 is TGTGCCAGCGTTCCCGGGAGCTCCTACAATGAGCAGTTCTTC. The encoded protein is CASVPGSSYNEQFF.

There are many counts of this clonotype. V usage is TRBV12-3 or TRBV12-4 and J usage is TRBJ2-4; the D gene could be TRBD1 or TRBD2 (5 bases each). V lost 5 bases and J lost 7, with 21 bases in between. The CDR3 runs 16 residues. The CDR3 coding sequence is TGTGCCAGCAGTCAACCTAAAGGGGAAGAGGGGAACATTCAGTACTTC. Its protein product is CASSQPKGEEGNIQYF.